The source of this TCR beta chain is a study of CD8 T cells in Susac syndrome. Study conclusions and caveats: As the study acknowledged, the number of individuals in its TCR sequencing and HLA analysis was relatively small.

The authors carried out high-throughput sequencing of TCR beta. They applied it to CD8+ and CD4+ T cells obtained from blood. FACS was used to enrich TEMRA cells, whereas the CD8+ and CD4+ T cells were obtained by negative isolation. Comment on this clonotype: Its antigen is unidentified.

Deletions cut 6 bases from V and 4 bases from J, with 15 bases between. The CDR3 totals 14 residues. CDR1 and CDR2 from the germline V gene are SNHLY and FYNNEI. RNA amounts of roughly 0.45 to 1 ug underwent reverse transcription with random hexamers. With immunoSEQ multiplex PCR, TCR beta CDR3 was amplified across 54 Vbeta and 13 Jbeta. In TCRdb, the immunoSEQ multiplex PCR reads were re-called with MiXCR into one record per CDR3 protein. The table records roughly 150,000 distinct CDR3 sequences, about 95% of them present only once. Material for sequencing was CD8+ T cells from PBMCs. The V and J genes are TRBV2 and TRBJ1-1; D gene unclear. The source of this sequence is a human donor with multiple sclerosis. This CDR3 reads CASSPLTGSTEAFF. In nucleotides, the CDR3 is TGTGCCAGCAGCCCCCTGACCGGGAGCACTGAAGCTTTCTTT.